This T cell receptor (beta chain) was observed in a study of early T cells in non-severe SARS-CoV-2 infection. Turning to the study itself: The chains were unpaired, and the sequenced material was bulk RNA from unsorted whole blood.

Individual cDNA molecules each received unique molecular identifiers attached to them. A single record per CDR3 protein comes from TCRdb applying MiXCR to the 5' RACE reads. The data show roughly 100,000 distinct CDR3 sequences, less than 15% seen once. As regards this clonotype: Its cognate antigen is unknown.

CDR3 size: 11 residues. The V end was cut by 3 bases, the J end by 7 bases, with 10 bases between. Germline V gives CDR1 SQVTM, CDR2 ANQGSEA. Study conclusions and caveats: Comparison of clonotypes with VDJdb favored anti-spike CD8 responses while missing private and CD4 specificities.

Sequencing was performed on whole blood. The sequence came from an adult who was a healthcare worker with PCR-confirmed SARS-CoV-2 infection or an uninfected control (not recorded which). The J gene is TRBJ2-7, the V gene TRBV29-1; D is unresolved. The CDR3 sequence: CSVEESEEQYF. CDR3 nucleotides: TGCAGCGTTGAGGAGTCGGAGGAGCAGTACTTC.